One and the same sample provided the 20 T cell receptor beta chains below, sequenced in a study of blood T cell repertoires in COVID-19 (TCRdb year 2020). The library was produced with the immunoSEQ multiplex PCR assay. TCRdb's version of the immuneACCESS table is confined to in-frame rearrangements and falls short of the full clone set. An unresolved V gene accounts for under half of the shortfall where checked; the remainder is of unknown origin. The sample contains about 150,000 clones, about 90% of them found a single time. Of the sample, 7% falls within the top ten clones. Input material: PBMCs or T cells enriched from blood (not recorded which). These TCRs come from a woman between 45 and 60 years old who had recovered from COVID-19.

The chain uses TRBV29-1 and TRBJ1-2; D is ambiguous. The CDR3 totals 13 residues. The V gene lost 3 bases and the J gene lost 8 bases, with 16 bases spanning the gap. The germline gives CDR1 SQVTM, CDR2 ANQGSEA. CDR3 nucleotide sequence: TGCAGCGTTGAGAGGAGTGCGCCGAAGGGCTACACCTTC. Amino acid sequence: CSVERSAPKGYTF.

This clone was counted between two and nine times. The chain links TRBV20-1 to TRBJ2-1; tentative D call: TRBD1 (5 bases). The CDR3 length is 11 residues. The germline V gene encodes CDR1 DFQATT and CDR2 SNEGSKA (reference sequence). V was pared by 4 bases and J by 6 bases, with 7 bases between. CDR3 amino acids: CSANRGNEQFF. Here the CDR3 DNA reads TGCAGTGCTAATAGGGGCAATGAGCAGTTCTTC.

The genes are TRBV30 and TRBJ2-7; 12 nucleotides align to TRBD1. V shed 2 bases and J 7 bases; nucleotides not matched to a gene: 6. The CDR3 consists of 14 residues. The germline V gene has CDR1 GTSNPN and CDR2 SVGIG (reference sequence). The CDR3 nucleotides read TGTGCCTGGAGTCGGGGACAGGGGGCAGGTGAGCAGTACTTC. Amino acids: CAWSRGQGAGEQYF. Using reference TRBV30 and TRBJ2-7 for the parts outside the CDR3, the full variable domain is SQTIHQWPATLVQPVGSPLSLECTVEGTSNPNLYWYRQAAGRGLQLLFYSVGIGQISSEVPQNLSASRPQDRQFILSSKKLLLSDSGFYLCAWSRGQGAGEQYFGPGTRLTVT.

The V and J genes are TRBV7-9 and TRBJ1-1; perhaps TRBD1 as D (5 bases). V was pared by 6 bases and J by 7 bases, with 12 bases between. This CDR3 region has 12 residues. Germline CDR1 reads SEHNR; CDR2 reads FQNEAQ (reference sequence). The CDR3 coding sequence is TGTGCCAGCAGTCAAGACAGACTTGAAGCTTTCTTT. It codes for CASSQDRLEAFF.

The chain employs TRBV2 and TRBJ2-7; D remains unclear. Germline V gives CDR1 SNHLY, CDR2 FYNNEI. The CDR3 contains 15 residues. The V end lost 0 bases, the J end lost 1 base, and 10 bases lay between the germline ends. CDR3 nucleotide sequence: TGTGCCAGCAGTGAAGCGGGCAGGTGGTCCTACGAGCAGTACTTC. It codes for CASSEAGRWSYEQYF.

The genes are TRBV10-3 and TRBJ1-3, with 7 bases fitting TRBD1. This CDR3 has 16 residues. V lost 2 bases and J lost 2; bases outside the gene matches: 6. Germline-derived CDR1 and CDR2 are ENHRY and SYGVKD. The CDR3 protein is CAISEATGFTGNTIYF. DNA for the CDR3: TGTGCCATCAGTGAGGCGACAGGGTTCACTGGAAACACCATATATTTT.

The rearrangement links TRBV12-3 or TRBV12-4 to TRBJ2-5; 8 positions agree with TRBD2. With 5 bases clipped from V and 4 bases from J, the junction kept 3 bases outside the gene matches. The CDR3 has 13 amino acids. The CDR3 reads CASSEAGVETQYF. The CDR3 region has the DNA TGTGCCAGCAGTGAAGCGGGAGTAGAGACCCAGTACTTC.

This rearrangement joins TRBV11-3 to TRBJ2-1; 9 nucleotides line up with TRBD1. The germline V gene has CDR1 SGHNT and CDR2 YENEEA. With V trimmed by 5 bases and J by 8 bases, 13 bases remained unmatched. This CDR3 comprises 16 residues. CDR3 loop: CASSLGSTGGIDEQFF. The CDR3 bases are TGTGCCAGCAGCCTGGGTTCGACAGGGGGTATTGATGAGCAGTTCTTC.

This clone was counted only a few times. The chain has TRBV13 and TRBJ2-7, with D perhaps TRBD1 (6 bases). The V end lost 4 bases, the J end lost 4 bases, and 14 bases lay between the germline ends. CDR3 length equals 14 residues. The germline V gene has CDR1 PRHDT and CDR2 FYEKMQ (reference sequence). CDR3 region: CASSSPGARYEQYF. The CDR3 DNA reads TGTGCCAGCAGCTCCCCAGGGGCGAGGTACGAGCAGTACTTC.

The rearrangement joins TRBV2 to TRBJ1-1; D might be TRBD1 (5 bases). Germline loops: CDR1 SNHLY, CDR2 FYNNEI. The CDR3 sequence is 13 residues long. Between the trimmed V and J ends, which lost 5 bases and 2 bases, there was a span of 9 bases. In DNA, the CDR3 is TGTGCCAGCAGTTTGCAGGGCAACACTGAAGCTTTCTTT. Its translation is CASSLQGNTEAFF.

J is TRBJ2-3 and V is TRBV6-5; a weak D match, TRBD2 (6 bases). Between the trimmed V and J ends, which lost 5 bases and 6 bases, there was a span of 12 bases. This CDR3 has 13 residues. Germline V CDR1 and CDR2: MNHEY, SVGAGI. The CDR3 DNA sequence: TGTGCCAGCAGTCTGGGGAGGTGGGATACGCAGTATTTT. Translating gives CASSLGRWDTQYF.

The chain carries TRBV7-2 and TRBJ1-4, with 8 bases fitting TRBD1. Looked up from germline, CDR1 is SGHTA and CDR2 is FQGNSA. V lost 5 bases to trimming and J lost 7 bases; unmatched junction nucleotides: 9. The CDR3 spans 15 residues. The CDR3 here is CASSLRTGFGEKLFF. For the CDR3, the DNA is TGTGCCAGCAGCCTCCGGACAGGGTTTGGTGAAAAACTGTTTTTT. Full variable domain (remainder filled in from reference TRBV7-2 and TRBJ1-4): GAGVSQSPSNKVTEKGKDVELRCDPISGHTALYWYRQSLGQGLEFLIYFQGNSAPDKSGLPSDRFSAERTGGSVSTLTIQRTQQEDSAVYLCASSLRTGFGEKLFFGSGTQLSVL.

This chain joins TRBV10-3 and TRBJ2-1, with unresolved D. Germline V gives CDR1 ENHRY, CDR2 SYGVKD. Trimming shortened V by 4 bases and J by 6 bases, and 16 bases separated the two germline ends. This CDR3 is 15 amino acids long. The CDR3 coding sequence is TGTGCCATCAGTGCGGCGTTATTAAGAGGCAATGAGCAGTTCTTC. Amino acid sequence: CAISAALLRGNEQFF.

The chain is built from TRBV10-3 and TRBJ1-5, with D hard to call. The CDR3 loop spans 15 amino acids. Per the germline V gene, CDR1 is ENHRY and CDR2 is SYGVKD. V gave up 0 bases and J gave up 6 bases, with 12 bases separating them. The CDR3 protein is CAISESGGAGQPQHF. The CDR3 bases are TGTGCCATCAGTGAGTCAGGCGGAGCGGGTCAGCCCCAGCATTTT.

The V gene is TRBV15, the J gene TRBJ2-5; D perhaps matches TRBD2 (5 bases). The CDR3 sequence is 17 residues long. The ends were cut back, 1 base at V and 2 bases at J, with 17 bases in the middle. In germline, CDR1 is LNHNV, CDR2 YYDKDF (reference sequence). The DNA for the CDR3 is TGTGCCACCAGCAGAGTAGGTAGAGGGTTCTCTCAAGAGACCCAGTACTTC. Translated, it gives CATSRVGRGFSQETQYF.

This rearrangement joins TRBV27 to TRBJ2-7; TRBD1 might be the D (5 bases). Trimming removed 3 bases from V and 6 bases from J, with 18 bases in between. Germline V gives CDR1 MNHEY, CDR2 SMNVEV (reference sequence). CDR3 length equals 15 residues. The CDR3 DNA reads TGTGCCAGCAGTTTGGGGCTTGGCAGGGAAGGCGAGCAGTACTTC. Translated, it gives CASSLGLGREGEQYF.

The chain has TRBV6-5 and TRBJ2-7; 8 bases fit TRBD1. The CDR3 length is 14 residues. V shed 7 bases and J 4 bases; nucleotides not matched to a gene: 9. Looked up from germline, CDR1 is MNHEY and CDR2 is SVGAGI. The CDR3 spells CASTYGTGAYEQYF. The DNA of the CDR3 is TGTGCCAGCACGTACGGGACAGGAGCTTACGAGCAGTACTTC.

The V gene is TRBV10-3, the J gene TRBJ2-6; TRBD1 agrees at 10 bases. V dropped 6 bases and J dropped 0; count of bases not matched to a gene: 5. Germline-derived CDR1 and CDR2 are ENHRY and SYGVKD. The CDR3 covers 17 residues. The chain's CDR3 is CAIRRTGGGSGANVLTF. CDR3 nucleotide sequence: TGTGCCATCAGAAGGACAGGGGGGGGCTCTGGGGCCAACGTCCTGACTTTC.

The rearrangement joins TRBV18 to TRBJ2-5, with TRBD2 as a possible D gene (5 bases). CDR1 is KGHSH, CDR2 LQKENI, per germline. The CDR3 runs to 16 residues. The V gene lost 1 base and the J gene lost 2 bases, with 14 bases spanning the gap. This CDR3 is CASSPQARTRQETQYF. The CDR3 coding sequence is TGTGCCAGCTCACCACAAGCAAGAACTAGACAAGAGACCCAGTACTTC.

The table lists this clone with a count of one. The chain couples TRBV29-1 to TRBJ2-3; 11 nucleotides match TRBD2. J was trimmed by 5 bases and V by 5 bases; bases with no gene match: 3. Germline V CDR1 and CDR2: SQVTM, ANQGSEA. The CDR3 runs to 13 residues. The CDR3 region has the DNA TGCAGCGTTATAGCGGGAGGGCTAGATACGCAGTATTTT. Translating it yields CSVIAGGLDTQYF.